The entry below gives a single T cell receptor (beta chain) sequence along with its context. Its antigen is not known. The record originates from a study of shared clonotypes between healthy human individuals. General study points: A limitation of the genetic and exposure-history diversity represented arose from few donors.

In the sorted-subset replicate PCRs, 200 ng DNA, tens of thousands of T cell genomes, was used. Source study methods: Junction-only sequences without quality scores were provided by ImmunoSEQ, so filtering was different. Generated by immunoSEQ multiplex PCR, the TCRdb table keeps only in-frame clones and is missing some. V, J and clone size derive from that table, while D and trimming were established from the DNA sequence. The sample lists 740,000 or so clones, roughly 73% occurring once. V lost 1 base, J lost 7 bases, and 8 bases lay in between. The germline V gene has CDR1 MGHRA and CDR2 YSYEKL. The CDR3 covers 13 residues. Adult Caucasians living in Nashville, Tennessee made up all of the donors.

The receptor's source is a woman in her thirties in good health. The sample comprised memory CD4+ T cells sorted from blood. Subset of the sample: CD45RA-negative fraction. This chain uses TRBV4-1 with TRBJ1-3; no firm D call. Here the CDR3 reads CASSQGIGNTIYF. CDR3 in DNA: TGCGCCAGCAGCCAAGGGATCGGGAACACCATATATTTT.